This T cell receptor (beta chain) was retrieved from a study of cytomegalovirus exposure and HLA in healthy donors. This CDR3 comprises 14 residues. V was trimmed by 0 bases and J by 4 bases, leaving 7 bases between them. Germline CDR1 and CDR2: MNHEY and SMNVEV (reference sequence). Vbeta (60) and Jbeta (13) primers were used in the PCR. Data came from immunoSEQ multiplex PCR; TCRdb stores just in-frame clones and leaves some out. This sample has 200,000 to 250,000 clones; around 80% occur once, and the top ten carry approximately 0.22%. Sequenced: PBMCs. The chain employs TRBV27 and TRBJ2-1; D unresolved. The TCR comes from a girl under 10 years old in good health and CMV-seronegative. The CDR3 reads CASSLSLRYNEQFF. For the CDR3, the DNA is TGTGCCAGCAGTTTATCGTTGAGGTACAATGAGCAGTTCTTC.